This passage covers 27 T cell receptor beta chains from one sample sequenced in a study of PD-L1 blockade in urothelial cancer. Using immunoSEQ multiplex PCR, the repertoire was profiled, and TCRdb retains in-frame clones only, with some absent. Among approximately 67,000 clones listed, around 88% were seen once. Time point in this sample: pretreatment peripheral blood. The source material was PBMCs, sampled around atezolizumab (anti-PD-L1) treatment. The receptors shown here come from a man aged 60 to 69 with urothelial cancer.

This clone has a handful of counts. The rearrangement links TRBV2 to TRBJ1-1; unclear D gene. The CDR3 has 11 amino acids. Germline lookup yields CDR1 SNHLY and CDR2 FYNNEI. V shed 8 bases and J shed 1 base, with 5 bases lying between them. Written as DNA, the CDR3 is TGTGCCAGCCGCAGGAACACTGAAGCTTTCTTT. It translates to CASRRNTEAFF.

This clone showed up just once. V gene TRBV7-3 combines with J gene TRBJ2-3, with 8 bases lining up with TRBD2. The germline V gene has CDR1 SGHTA and CDR2 FQGTGA. Trimming at V came to 5 bases and at J to 3 bases, leaving 10 bases not matched to a gene. The CDR3 is made up of 16 amino acids. The CDR3 sequence is CASSLGASGGTDTQYF. In DNA form, the CDR3 reads TGTGCCAGCAGCCTGGGTGCGAGCGGGGGAACAGATACGCAGTATTTT.

The CDR3 spells CASSITGVGDEKLFF. The CDR3 DNA reads TGTGCCAGTAGTATCACGGGGGTCGGGGATGAAAAACTGTTTTTT. The genes are TRBV19 and TRBJ1-4; a weak D match, TRBD1 (5 bases). The V end was cut by 3 bases, the J end by 6 bases, with 14 bases between. Germline CDR1 LNHDA, CDR2 SQIVND (reference sequence). The CDR3 is 15 residues long. Together with reference TRBV19 and TRBJ1-4, the CDR3 gives the full variable domain: DGGITQSPKYLFRKEGQNVTLSCEQNLNHDAMYWYRQDPGQGLRLIYYSQIVNDFQKGDIAEGYSVSREKKESFPLTVTSAQKNPTAFYLCASSITGVGDEKLFFGSGTQLSVL.

V usage is TRBV5-8 and J usage is TRBJ2-3, with 7 bases that match TRBD2. This CDR3 region has 16 residues. CDR1 and CDR2 from the germline V gene are SGHTS and YDEGEE. Trimming cost V 6 bases and J 2 bases; bases outside gene matches: 12. CDR3 in amino acids: CASIPRWGGSTDTQYF. The CDR3 region has the DNA TGTGCCAGCATCCCTCGGTGGGGAGGGTCCACAGATACGCAGTATTTT. Full variable domain (missing parts from reference TRBV5-8 and TRBJ2-3): EAGVTQSPTHLIKTRGQQATLRCSPISGHTSVYWYQQALGLGLQFLLWYDEGEERNRGNFPPRFSGRQFPNYSSELNVNALELEDSALYLCASIPRWGGSTDTQYFGPGTRLTVL.

The CDR3 sequence is CASSQGEPYGYTF. In DNA form, the CDR3 reads TGCGCCAGCAGCCAAGGAGAGCCCTATGGCTACACCTTC. The V gene is TRBV4-1, the J gene TRBJ1-2; no clear D gene. This CDR3 has 13 residues. V lost 1 base to trimming and J lost 4 bases, with 7 bases between them. Germline V gives CDR1 MGHRA, CDR2 YSYEKL.

This chain uses TRBV10-3 with TRBJ1-1, with 11 bases identical to TRBD1. The length of the CDR3 is 14 residues. V lost 6 bases to trimming and J lost 1 base; unmatched junction nucleotides: 1. CDR1 is ENHRY and CDR2 is SYGVKD in the germline V gene. As DNA, the CDR3 is TGTGCCATCAGAGGACAGGGGGCGAACACTGAAGCTTTCTTT. This translates into CAIRGQGANTEAFF.

The gene calls are TRBV5-6 and TRBJ2-3, with unresolved D. The germline CDR1 and CDR2 sequences are SGHDT and YYEEEE. CDR3 length: 14 amino acids. The V end was cut by 4 bases, the J end by 0 bases, with 9 bases between. In nucleotides, the CDR3 is TGTGCCAGCAGCCTATACCTTAGCACAGATACGCAGTATTTT. It encodes CASSLYLSTDTQYF.

The chain recombines TRBV7-9 with TRBJ2-1, with D possibly matching TRBD2 (5 bases). CDR1 and CDR2 from the germline V gene are SEHNR and FQNEAQ (reference sequence). The CDR3 runs to 16 residues. Trimming left V 0 bases short and J 5 bases short, with 14 bases between. The CDR3 coding sequence is TGTGCCAGCAGCTTAGCGGCGGGCAGGCAGGACAATGAGCAGTTCTTC. Protein sequence: CASSLAAGRQDNEQFF.

The gene calls are TRBV6-6 and TRBJ1-4, with 7 bases that match TRBD1. The germline CDR1 and CDR2 sequences are MNHNY and SVGAGI (reference sequence). The CDR3 spans 15 residues. V trimming: 6 bases; J trimming: 4 bases; junction bases outside the gene matches: 8. The CDR3 DNA reads TGTGCCAGCAGACGGGACAGTACTTTTAATGAAAAACTGTTTTTT. It yields the protein CASRRDSTFNEKLFF.

This chain links TRBV7-2 with TRBJ1-5; 9 nucleotides agree with TRBD1. Unmatched junction bases numbered 1, after V lost 8 bases and J lost 2 bases. This CDR3 contains 13 residues. CDR1 SGHTA and CDR2 FQGNSA come from the germline V gene. For the CDR3, the DNA is TGTGCCAGCGGACAGGGGCGCAATCAGCCCCAGCATTTT. Encoded protein: CASGQGRNQPQHF.

The chain recombines TRBV28 with TRBJ1-5, with a possible D match to TRBD1 (5 bases). Trimming pared 6 bases from V and 1 base from J, leaving 10 bases between. Germline lookup yields CDR1 MDHEN and CDR2 SYDVKM. The CDR3 is made up of 14 amino acids. The CDR3 region has the DNA TGTGCCAGCAGAGCCGACAGAAGCAATCAGCCCCAGCATTTT. This encodes CASRADRSNQPQHF.

Only one count was recorded for this clone. The chain couples TRBV6-4 to TRBJ1-2; 9 bases line up with TRBD1. The CDR3 has 16 residues. Trimming cost V 4 bases and J 5 bases; bases outside gene matches: 11. Per germline, CDR1 MRHNA and CDR2 SNTAGT. CDR3: CASSAFFETGGYGYTF. The CDR3 nucleotides are TGTGCCAGCAGTGCTTTCTTTGAGACAGGGGGTTATGGCTACACCTTC.

This clone was counted a few times. The V gene is TRBV28, the J gene TRBJ1-6; TRBD1 aligns across 9 bases. Germline loops: CDR1 MDHEN, CDR2 SYDVKM. The CDR3 is 18 residues long. After removal of 2 bases from V and 1 base from J, the junction contained 6 bases not matched to a gene. As DNA, the CDR3 is TGTGCCAGCAGTTTAGGGACAGGGATTTGGTCCTATAATTCACCCCTCCACTTT. It encodes CASSLGTGIWSYNSPLHF. Full variable domain (rest looked up from reference TRBV28 and TRBJ1-6): DVKVTQSSRYLVKRTGEKVFLECVQDMDHENMFWYRQDPGLGLRLIYFSYDVKMKEKGDIPEGYSVSREKKERFSLILESASTNQTSMYLCASSLGTGIWSYNSPLHFGNGTRLTVT.

The chain couples TRBV5-6 to TRBJ2-7, with 9 bases aligning to TRBD1. Germline V CDR1 and CDR2: SGHDT, YYEEEE. CDR3 length: 16 residues. V trimming: 4 bases; J trimming: 4 bases; junction bases outside the gene matches: 12. The CDR3 DNA follows: TGTGCCAGCAGCCCCGTGGCCGGGACAGGGAGATACGAGCAGTACTTC. Its translation is CASSPVAGTGRYEQYF.

This rearrangement joins TRBV6-6 to TRBJ1-2, with a weak D call TRBD1 (6 bases). The germline gives CDR1 MNHNY, CDR2 SVGAGI (reference sequence). CDR3 length: 14 amino acids. Between the trimmed V and J ends, which lost 0 bases and 7 bases, there was a span of 12 bases. The CDR3 DNA is TGTGCCAGCAGTTACTCGGGGGGGGCGGGTGGCTACACCTTC. It is translated as CASSYSGGAGGYTF.

V is TRBV6-4 and J is TRBJ1-5; possibly TRBD1 for D (6 bases). The CDR3 covers 13 residues. Germline V gives CDR1 MRHNA, CDR2 SNTAGT. V lost 3 bases, J lost 12 bases, and 15 bases lay in between. CDR3 DNA: TGTGCCAGCAGTGAATCCACGCGGGGGCTCCAGCATTTT. It translates to CASSESTRGLQHF.

The rearrangement links TRBV6-1 to TRBJ1-2; maybe TRBD1 (5 bases). V shed 0 bases and J shed 7 bases, with 15 bases lying between them. Per the germline V gene, CDR1 is MNHNS and CDR2 is SASEGT. The CDR3 length is 15 residues. CDR3 coding DNA: TGTGCCAGCAGTGAAGCTCCTCGGGGGGGTCTTGGCTACACCTTC. The encoded protein is CASSEAPRGGLGYTF.

This clone was picked up a small number of times. The rearrangement links TRBV2 to TRBJ1-2, with D possibly being TRBD1 (5 bases). This CDR3 region has 13 residues. The germline gives CDR1 SNHLY, CDR2 FYNNEI. Deletions cut 5 bases from V and 4 bases from J, with 11 bases between. CDR3 in amino acids: CASSPQGSYGYTF. The CDR3 DNA sequence: TGTGCCAGCAGTCCTCAGGGAAGCTATGGCTACACCTTC.

The V and J genes are TRBV11-2 and TRBJ1-4, with 7 positions matching TRBD1. The V and J ends lost 5 bases and 5 bases, in that order; junction bases with no gene match: 8. CDR1 is SGHAT, CDR2 FQNNGV, per germline. This CDR3 spans 15 amino acids. CDR3 loop: CASSVGRGLNEKLFF. The CDR3 DNA reads as TGTGCCAGCAGCGTAGGGAGGGGGCTGAATGAAAAACTGTTTTTT.

The table lists this clone with a few counts. The rearrangement joins TRBV6-5 to TRBJ2-7, with D uncertain. CDR1 is MNHEY, CDR2 SVGAGI, per germline. This CDR3 comprises 12 residues. The germline V and J ends were trimmed by 7 bases and 1 base, with 8 bases remaining between them. CDR3 in amino acids: CASKTQSYEQYF. DNA for the CDR3: TGTGCCAGCAAAACCCAGTCCTACGAGCAGTACTTC.

The sample holds one count of this clone. V and J are TRBV9 and TRBJ2-5, with TRBD1 matching 7 bases. The CDR3 totals 16 residues. After removal of 0 bases from V and 0 bases from J, the junction contained 5 bases not matched to a gene. The germline V gene encodes CDR1 SGDLS and CDR2 YYNGEE. The CDR3 protein is CASSVEGGSYQETQYF. CDR3 sequence (DNA): TGTGCCAGCAGCGTAGAAGGGGGCTCGTACCAAGAGACCCAGTACTTC.

This chain uses TRBV28 with TRBJ2-1, with D perhaps matching TRBD2 (5 bases). Trimming stripped 5 bases from V and 7 bases from J, with 18 bases between. The CDR3 sequence is 15 residues long. CDR1 is MDHEN, CDR2 SYDVKM, per germline. The CDR3: CASSLAGSQPNEQFF. CDR3 nucleotides: TGTGCCAGCAGTCTGGCGGGTTCTCAGCCAAATGAGCAGTTCTTC.

A few counts support this clone. V is TRBV28 and J is TRBJ1-3; the match to TRBD1 covers 10 bases. Germline lookup yields CDR1 MDHEN and CDR2 SYDVKM. J was trimmed by 4 bases and V by 6 bases; bases with no gene match: 12. The CDR3 runs 17 residues. CDR3 DNA sequence: TGTGCCAGCAGGGGCACGACAGGGGGCAGGACAGGAAACACCATATATTTT. Its translation is CASRGTTGGRTGNTIYF.

The rearrangement uses TRBV5-4 and TRBJ2-7; 15 bases match TRBD2. This CDR3 comprises 16 residues. Unmatched junction bases numbered 8, after V lost 4 bases and J lost 6 bases. CDR1 and CDR2 from the germline V gene are SGHNT and YYREEE (reference sequence). CDR3 loop: CASSPGTSGGYGEQYF. In DNA form, the CDR3 reads TGTGCCAGCAGCCCTGGGACTAGCGGGGGGTATGGCGAGCAGTACTTC.

The CDR3 nucleotides are TGTGCCAGCAGTTACGGTACGTCTGCTACCTACGAGCAGTACTTC. It codes for CASSYGTSATYEQYF. V gene TRBV6-5 combines with J gene TRBJ2-7; D unclear. Germline V CDR1 and CDR2: MNHEY, SVGAGI. The CDR3 has 15 amino acids. The V and J ends lost 2 bases and 2 bases respectively, with 13 bases between them.

The rearrangement uses TRBV6-5 and TRBJ1-6, with a possible D match to TRBD1 (6 bases). V was clipped by 0 bases and J by 8 bases, with 11 bases between them. CDR1 and CDR2 from the germline V gene are MNHEY and SVGAGI. The CDR3 spans 15 residues. CDR3 loop: CASSYSARGDSPLHF. The CDR3 DNA reads as TGTGCCAGCAGTTACTCGGCCAGGGGTGATTCACCCCTCCACTTT.

The gene calls are TRBV19 and TRBJ2-4, with 8 bases fitting TRBD1. J lost 1 base, V lost 5 bases, and 4 bases had no gene match. The CDR3 spans 15 residues. The germline V gene encodes CDR1 LNHDA and CDR2 SQIVND (reference sequence). The CDR3 sequence is CASSLQGVAKNIQYF. CDR3 nucleotides: TGTGCCAGTAGTCTACAGGGGGTGGCCAAAAACATTCAGTACTTC.